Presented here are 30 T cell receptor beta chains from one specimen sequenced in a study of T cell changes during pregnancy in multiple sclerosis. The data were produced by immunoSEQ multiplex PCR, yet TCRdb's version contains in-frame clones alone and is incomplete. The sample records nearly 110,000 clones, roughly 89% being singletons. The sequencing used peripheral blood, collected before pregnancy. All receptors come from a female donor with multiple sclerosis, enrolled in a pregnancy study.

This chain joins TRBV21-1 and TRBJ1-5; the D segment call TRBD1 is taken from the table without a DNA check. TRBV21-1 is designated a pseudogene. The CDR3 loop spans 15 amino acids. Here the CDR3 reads CASSKGQGVGQPQHF. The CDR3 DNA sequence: TGTGCCAGCAGCAAGGGACAGGGGGTAGGTCAGCCCCAGCATTTT.

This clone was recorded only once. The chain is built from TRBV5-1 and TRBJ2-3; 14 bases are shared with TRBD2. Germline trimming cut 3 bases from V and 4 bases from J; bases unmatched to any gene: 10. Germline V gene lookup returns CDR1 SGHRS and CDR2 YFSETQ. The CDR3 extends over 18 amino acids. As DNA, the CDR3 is TGCGCCAGCAGCTCCGGACTAGCGGGAGGTATGTCGTCAGATACGCAGTATTTT. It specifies CASSSGLAGGMSSDTQYF.

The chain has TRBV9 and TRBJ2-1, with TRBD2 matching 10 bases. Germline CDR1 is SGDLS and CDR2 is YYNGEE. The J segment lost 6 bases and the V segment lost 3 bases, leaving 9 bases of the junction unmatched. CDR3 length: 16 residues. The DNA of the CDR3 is TGTGCCAGCAGCGCTACCCTAGCGGGAGTTCTCAATGAGCAGTTCTTC. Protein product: CASSATLAGVLNEQFF.

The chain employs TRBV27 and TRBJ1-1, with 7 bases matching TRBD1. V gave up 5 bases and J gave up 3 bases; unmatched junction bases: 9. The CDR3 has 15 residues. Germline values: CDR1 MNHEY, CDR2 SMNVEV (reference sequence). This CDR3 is CASSETGTEDTEAFF. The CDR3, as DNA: TGTGCCAGCAGTGAAACCGGGACAGAGGACACTGAAGCTTTCTTT.

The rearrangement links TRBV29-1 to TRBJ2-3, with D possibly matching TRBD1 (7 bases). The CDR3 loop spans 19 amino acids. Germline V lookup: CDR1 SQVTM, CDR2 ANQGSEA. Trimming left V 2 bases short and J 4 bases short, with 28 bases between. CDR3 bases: TGCAGCGTTGAAATGTTGGGGATCCAATGGCAGGGGGGCCCAGATACGCAGTATTTT. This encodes CSVEMLGIQWQGGPDTQYF.

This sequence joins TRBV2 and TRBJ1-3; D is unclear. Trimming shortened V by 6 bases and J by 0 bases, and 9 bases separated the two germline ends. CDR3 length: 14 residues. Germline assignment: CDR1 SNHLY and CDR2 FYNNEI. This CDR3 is CASRADYSGNTIYF. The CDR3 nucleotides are TGTGCCAGCAGGGCCGATTACTCTGGAAACACCATATATTTT.

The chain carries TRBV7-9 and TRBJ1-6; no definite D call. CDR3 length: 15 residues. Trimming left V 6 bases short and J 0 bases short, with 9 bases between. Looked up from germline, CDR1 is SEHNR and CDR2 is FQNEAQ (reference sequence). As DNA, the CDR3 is TGTGCCAGCAGTCCGGGGAGCTCCTATAATTCACCCCTCCACTTT. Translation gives CASSPGSSYNSPLHF.

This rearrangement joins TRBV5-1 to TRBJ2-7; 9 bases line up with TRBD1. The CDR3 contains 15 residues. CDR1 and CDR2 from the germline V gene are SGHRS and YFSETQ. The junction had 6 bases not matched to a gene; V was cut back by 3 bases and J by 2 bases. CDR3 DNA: TGCGCCAGCAGCTCCGGGACAGGGACTACCTACGAGCAGTACTTC. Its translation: CASSSGTGTTYEQYF.

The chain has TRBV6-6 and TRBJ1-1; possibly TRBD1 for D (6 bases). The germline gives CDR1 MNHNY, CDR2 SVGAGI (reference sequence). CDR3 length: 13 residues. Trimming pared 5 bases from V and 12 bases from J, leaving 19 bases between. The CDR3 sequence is CASSRTGTLATFF. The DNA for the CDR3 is TGTGCCAGCAGTCGCACAGGGACCTTGGCAACTTTCTTT.

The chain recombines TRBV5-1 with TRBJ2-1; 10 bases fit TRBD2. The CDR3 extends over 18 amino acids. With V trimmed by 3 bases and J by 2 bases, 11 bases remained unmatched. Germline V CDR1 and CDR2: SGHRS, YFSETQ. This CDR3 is CASSYLPKLAGPYNEQFF. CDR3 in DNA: TGCGCCAGCAGCTACCTTCCTAAACTAGCGGGACCCTACAATGAGCAGTTCTTC.

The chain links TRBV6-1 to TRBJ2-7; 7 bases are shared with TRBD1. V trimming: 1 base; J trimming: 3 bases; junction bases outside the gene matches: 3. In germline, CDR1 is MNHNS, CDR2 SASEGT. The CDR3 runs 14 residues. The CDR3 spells CASSEVGTVYEQYF. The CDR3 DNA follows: TGTGCCAGCAGTGAAGTAGGGACAGTCTACGAGCAGTACTTC.

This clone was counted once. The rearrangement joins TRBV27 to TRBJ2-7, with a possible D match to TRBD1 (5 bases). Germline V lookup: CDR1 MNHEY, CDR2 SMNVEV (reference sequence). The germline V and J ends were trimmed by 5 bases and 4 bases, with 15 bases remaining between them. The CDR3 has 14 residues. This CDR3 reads CASSPMGPRYEQYF. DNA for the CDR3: TGTGCCAGCAGTCCAATGGGGCCCCGGTACGAGCAGTACTTC.

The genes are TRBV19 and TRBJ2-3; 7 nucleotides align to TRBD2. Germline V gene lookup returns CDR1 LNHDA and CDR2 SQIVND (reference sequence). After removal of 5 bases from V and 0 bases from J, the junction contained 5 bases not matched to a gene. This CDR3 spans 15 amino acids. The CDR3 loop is CASSLQRGSTDTQYF. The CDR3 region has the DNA TGTGCCAGTAGTCTCCAGCGGGGAAGCACAGATACGCAGTATTTT.

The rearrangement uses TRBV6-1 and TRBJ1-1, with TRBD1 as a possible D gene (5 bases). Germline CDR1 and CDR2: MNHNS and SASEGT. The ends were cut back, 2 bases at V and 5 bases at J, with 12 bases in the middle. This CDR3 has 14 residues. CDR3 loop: CASSELGGGTEAFF. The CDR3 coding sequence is TGTGCCAGCAGTGAATTGGGGGGGGGTACTGAAGCTTTCTTT.

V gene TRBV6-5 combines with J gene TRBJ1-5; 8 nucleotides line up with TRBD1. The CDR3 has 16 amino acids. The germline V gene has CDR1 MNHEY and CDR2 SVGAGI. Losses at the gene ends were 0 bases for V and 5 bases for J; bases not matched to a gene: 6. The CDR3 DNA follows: TGTGCCAGCAGTTACTCGTTTCAGGGGGCCCATCAGCCCCAGCATTTT. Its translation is CASSYSFQGAHQPQHF.

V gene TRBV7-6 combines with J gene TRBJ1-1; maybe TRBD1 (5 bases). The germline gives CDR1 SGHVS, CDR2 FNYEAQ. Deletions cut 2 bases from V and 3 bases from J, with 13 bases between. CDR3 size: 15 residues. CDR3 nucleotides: TGTGCCAGCAGCTTATTTAGGGGCGCGGACACTGAAGCTTTCTTT. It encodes CASSLFRGADTEAFF. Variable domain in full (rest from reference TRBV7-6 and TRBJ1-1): GAGVSQSPRYKVTKRGQDVALRCDPISGHVSLYWYRQALGQGPEFLTYFNYEAQQDKSGLPNDRFSAERPEGSISTLTIQRTEQRDSAMYRCASSLFRGADTEAFFGQGTRLTVV.

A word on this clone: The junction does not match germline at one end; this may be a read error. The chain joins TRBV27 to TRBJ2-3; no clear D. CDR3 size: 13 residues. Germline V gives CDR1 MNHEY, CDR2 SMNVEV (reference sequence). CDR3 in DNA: TGTGCCAGCAGCCGAGGCGATACGGCCTCCCTGCATTTT. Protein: CASSRGDTASLHF.

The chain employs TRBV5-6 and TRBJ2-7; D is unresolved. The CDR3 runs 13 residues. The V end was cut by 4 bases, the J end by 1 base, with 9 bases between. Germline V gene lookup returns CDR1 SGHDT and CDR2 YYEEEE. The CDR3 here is CASSHTASYEQYF. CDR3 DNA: TGTGCCAGCAGCCATACAGCTTCCTACGAGCAGTACTTC.

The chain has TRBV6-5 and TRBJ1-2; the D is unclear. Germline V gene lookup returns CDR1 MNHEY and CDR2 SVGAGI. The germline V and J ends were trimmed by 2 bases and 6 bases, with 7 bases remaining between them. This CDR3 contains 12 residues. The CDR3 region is CASSYRGNGYTF. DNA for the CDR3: TGTGCCAGCAGTTACCGGGGTAATGGCTACACCTTC.

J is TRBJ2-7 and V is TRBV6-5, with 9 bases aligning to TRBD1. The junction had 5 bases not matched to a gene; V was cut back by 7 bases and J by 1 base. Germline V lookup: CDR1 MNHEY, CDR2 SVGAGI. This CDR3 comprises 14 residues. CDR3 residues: CASKPGQGSYEQYF. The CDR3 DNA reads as TGTGCCAGCAAACCGGGACAGGGTTCCTACGAGCAGTACTTC.

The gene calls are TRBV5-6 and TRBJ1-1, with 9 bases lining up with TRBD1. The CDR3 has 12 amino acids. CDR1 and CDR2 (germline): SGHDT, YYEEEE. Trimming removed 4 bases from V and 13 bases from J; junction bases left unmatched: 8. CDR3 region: CASSRQGVEGFF. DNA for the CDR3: TGTGCCAGCAGCAGACAGGGGGTCGAGGGTTTCTTT.

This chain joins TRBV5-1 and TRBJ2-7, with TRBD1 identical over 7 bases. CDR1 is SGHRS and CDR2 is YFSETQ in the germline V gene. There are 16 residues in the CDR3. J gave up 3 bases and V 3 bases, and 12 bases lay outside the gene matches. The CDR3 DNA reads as TGCGCCAGCAGCTCCGATTCACAGGGGATGCTCTACGAGCAGTACTTC. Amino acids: CASSSDSQGMLYEQYF.

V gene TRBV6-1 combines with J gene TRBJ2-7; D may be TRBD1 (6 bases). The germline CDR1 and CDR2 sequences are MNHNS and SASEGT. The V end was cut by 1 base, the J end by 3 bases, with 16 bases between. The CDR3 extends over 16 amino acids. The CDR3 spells CASSEGGLVVGYEQYF. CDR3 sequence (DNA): TGTGCCAGCAGTGAAGGGGGGCTCGTAGTAGGCTACGAGCAGTACTTC.

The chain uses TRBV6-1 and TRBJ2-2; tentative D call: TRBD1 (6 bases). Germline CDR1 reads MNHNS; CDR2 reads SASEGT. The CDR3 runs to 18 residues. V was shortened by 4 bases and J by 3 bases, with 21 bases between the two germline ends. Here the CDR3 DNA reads TGTGCCAGCAGTGCGGGCAGGGGTGTCTTAAGGGACACCGGGGAGCTGTTTTTT. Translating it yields CASSAGRGVLRDTGELFF.

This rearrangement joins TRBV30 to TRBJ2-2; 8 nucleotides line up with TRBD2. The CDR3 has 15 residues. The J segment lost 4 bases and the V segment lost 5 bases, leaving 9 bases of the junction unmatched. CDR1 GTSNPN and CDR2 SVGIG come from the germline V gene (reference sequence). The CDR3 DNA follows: TGTGCCTGGGCCGGGTCCAGCGGGGGCACCGGGGAGCTGTTTTTT. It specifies CAWAGSSGGTGELFF.

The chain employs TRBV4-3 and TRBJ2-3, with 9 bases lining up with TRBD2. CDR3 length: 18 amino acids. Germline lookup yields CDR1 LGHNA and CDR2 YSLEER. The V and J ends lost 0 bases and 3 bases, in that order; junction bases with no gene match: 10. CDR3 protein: CASSQEGGAGGLTDTQYF. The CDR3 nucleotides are TGCGCCAGCAGCCAAGAAGGTGGTGCGGGGGGGCTAACAGATACGCAGTATTTT.

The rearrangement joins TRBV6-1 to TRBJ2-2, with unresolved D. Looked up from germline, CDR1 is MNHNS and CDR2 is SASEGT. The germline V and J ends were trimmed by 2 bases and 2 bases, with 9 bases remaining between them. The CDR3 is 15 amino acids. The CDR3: CASSELAINTGELFF. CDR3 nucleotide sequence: TGTGCCAGCAGTGAATTGGCCATTAACACCGGGGAGCTGTTTTTT.

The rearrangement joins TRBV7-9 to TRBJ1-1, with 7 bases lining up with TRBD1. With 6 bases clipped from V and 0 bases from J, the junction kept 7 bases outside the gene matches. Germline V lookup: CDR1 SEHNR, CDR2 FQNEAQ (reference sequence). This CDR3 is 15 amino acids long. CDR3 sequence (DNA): TGTGCCAGCAGTCTAGGCGGGACAGTGAACACTGAAGCTTTCTTT. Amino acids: CASSLGGTVNTEAFF.

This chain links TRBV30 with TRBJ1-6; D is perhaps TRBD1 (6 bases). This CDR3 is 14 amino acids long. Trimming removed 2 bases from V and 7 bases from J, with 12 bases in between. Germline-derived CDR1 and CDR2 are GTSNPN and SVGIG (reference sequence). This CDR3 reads CAWSSGASNSPLHF. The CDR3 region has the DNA TGTGCCTGGAGTTCAGGGGCCTCAAATTCACCCCTCCACTTT.

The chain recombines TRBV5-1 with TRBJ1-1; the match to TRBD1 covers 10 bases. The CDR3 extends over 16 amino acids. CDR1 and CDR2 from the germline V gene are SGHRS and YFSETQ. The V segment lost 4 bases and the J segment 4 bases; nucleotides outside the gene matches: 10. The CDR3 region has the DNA TGCGCCAGCAGCGCTCTCCTGGGACAGGGGAGCACTGAAGCTTTCTTT. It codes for CASSALLGQGSTEAFF.